The T cell receptor (beta chain) described here comes from a study of immune cell composition in non-small cell lung cancer. The protocol was immunoSEQ multiplex PCR, while the TCRdb copy is restricted to in-frame clones and leaves out a portion. Of some 7,000 clones in the sample, approximately 85% were seen once. This CDR3 is 16 amino acids long. V shed 2 bases, J shed 4 bases, and the junction held 7 bases outside the gene matches. Germline CDR1 SGHDT, CDR2 YYEEEE. About this clone itself: The target antigen is unknown.

Normal lung was sampled as far from the tumour as possible, at least 3 cm. Template was genomic DNA from frozen, unsorted single-cell suspensions. Study results and caveats: No significant correlation existed between pack-years smoked and tumour clonality. Tumour-associated clones >0.5% occurred in approximately 32% of adenocarcinomas, less than 80% of squamous. Dominant in vivo tumour-associated clones were not shown to share tumour-reactive sequences.

The receptor was derived from a human donor with non-small cell lung cancer. The V and J genes are TRBV5-6 and TRBJ1-2; TRBD1 aligns across 11 bases. The sequencing sample was made of non-adjacent lung tissue. CDR3 in amino acids: CASSFWDRGTLYGYTF. CDR3 coding DNA: TGTGCCAGCAGCTTCTGGGACAGGGGGACTCTCTATGGCTACACCTTC.